This T cell receptor beta chain was recovered during a study of shared clonotypes between healthy human individuals. As for this clone: The antigen remains unidentified.

Germline CDR1 reads SGHRS; CDR2 reads YFSETQ. The CDR3 has 14 residues. The ends lost 3 bases at V and 4 bases at J; junction bases unmatched: 3. Sequenced by immunoSEQ multiplex PCR; TCRdb stores in-frame clones only, minus some. The data show approximately 2,000,000 clones, around 92% seen once. Study-level findings and limits: Donors were few, which limited the genetic and exposure-history diversity represented.

The chain links TRBV5-1 to TRBJ2-1, with 8 bases identical to TRBD2. The TCR comes from a man in his late teens or twenties in good health. Some clones in this sample may be carry-over from other donors' samples. Sequencing input: naive CD4+ T cells from PBMCs. Subset reported: CD45RA+ positively selected. The CDR3 bases are TGCGCCAGCAGCTCTAGCGGGCTTTACAATGAGCAGTTCTTC. The encoded protein is CASSSSGLYNEQFF.